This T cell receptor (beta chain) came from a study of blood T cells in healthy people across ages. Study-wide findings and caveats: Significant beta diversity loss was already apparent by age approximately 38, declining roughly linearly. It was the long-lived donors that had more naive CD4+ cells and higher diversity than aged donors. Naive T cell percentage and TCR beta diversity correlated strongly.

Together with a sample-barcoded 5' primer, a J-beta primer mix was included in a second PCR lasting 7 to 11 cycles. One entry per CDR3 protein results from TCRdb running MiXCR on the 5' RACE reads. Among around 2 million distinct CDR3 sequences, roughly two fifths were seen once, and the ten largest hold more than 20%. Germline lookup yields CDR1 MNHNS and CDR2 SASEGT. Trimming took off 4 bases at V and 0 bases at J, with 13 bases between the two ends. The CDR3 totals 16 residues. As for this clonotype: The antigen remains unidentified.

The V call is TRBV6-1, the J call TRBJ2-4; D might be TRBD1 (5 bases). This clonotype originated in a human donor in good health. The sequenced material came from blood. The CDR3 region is CASSGQPALAKNIQYF. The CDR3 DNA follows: TGTGCCAGCAGTGGACAGCCGGCCTTAGCCAAAAACATTCAGTACTTC.